This T cell receptor beta chain is drawn from a study of shared clonotypes between healthy human individuals. Findings and caveats of the study: Despite large depth, sorted-subset datasets appeared incompletely sequenced. Clonotypes which were not shared had lower generation probabilities than clonotypes that all four donors shared.

Sorted-subset replicate PCRs used around 0.2 ug DNA, 25,000 to 30,000 T cell genomes. Profiled with immunoSEQ multiplex PCR; TCRdb holds only in-frame clones, not every one. The data contain 600,000 to 750,000 clones, about two thirds of them seen just once; the ten biggest clones take up about 1.7%. The CDR3 has 16 residues. The germline V and J ends were trimmed by 4 bases and 1 base, with 16 bases remaining between them. Germline V lookup: CDR1 SEHNR, CDR2 FQNEAQ (reference sequence). A note on this clone: What it binds is unknown.

The rearrangement joins TRBV7-9 to TRBJ1-1; TRBD1 is a possible D gene (6 bases). The sequence derives from a woman aged 25 to 45 in good health. Material for sequencing was memory CD4+ T cells sorted from blood. Regarding subset: CD45RA-negative fraction. The CDR3 reads CASSSGRRGRNTEAFF. The CDR3 bases are TGTGCCAGCAGCTCGGGAAGGCGGGGGCGGAACACTGAAGCTTTCTTT.